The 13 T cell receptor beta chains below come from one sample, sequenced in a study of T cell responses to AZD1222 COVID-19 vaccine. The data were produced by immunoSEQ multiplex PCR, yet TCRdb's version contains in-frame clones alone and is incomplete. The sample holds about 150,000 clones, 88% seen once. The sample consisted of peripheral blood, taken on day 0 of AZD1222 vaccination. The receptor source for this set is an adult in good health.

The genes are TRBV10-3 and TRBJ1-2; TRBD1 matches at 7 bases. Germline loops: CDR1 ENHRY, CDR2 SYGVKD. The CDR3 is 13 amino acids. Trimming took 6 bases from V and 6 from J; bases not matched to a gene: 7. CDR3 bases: TGTGCCATCAGACCCACAGGGGCCCATGGCTACACCTTC. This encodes CAIRPTGAHGYTF.

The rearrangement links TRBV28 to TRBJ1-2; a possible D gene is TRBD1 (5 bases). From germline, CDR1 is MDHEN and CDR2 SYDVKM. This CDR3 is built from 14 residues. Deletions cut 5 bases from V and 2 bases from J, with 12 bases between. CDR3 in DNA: TGTGCCAGCAGTCCGGGGACGGGGAACTATGGCTACACCTTC. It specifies CASSPGTGNYGYTF.

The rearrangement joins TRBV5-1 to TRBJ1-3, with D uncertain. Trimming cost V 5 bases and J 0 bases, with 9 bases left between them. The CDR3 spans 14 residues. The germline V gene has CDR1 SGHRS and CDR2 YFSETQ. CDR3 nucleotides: TGCGCCAGCAGTGCGGAGAGCTCTGGAAACACCATATATTTT. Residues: CASSAESSGNTIYF.

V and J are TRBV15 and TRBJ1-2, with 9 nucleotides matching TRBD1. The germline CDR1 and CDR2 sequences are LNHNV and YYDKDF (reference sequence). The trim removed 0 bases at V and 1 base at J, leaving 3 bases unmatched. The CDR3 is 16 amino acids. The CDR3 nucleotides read TGTGCCACCAGCAGAGATAGACAGGGGGGTAACTATGGCTACACCTTC. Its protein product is CATSRDRQGGNYGYTF.

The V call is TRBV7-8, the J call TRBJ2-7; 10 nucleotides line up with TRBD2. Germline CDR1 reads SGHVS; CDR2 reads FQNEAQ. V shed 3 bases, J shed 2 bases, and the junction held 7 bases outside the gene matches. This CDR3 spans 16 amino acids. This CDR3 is CASSFSGRRMAYEQYF. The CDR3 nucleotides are TGTGCCAGCAGCTTTAGCGGGAGGAGGATGGCCTACGAGCAGTACTTC.

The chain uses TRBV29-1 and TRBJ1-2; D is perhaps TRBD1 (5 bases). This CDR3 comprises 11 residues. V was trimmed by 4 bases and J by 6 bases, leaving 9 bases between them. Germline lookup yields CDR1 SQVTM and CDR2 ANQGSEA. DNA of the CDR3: TGCAGCGTTGGAGGGACCGATGGCTACACCTTC. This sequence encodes CSVGGTDGYTF.

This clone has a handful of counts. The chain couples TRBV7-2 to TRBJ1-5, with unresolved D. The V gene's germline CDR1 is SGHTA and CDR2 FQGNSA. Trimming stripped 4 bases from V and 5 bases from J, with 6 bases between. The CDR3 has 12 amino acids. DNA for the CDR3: TGTGCCAGCAGCTCCTCCGATCAGCCCCAGCATTTT. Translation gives CASSSSDQPQHF.

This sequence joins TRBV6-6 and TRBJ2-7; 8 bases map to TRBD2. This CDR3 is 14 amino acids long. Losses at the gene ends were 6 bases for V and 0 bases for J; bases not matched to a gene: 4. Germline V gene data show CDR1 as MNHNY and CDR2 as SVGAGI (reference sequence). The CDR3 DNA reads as TGTGCCAGCAGCCTCGGGACTAGCTCCTACGAGCAGTACTTC. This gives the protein CASSLGTSSYEQYF.

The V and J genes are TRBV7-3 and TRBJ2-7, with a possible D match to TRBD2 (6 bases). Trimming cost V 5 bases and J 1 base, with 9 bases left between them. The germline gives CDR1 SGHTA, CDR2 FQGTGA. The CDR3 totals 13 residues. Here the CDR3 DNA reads TGTGCCAGCAGCAAGGGACTTTCCTACGAGCAGTACTTC. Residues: CASSKGLSYEQYF.

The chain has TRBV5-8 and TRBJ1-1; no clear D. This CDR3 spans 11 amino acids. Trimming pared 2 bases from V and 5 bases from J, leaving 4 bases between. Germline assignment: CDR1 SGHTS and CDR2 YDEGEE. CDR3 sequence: CASSFKTEAFF. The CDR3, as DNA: TGTGCCAGCAGCTTTAAAACTGAAGCTTTCTTT.

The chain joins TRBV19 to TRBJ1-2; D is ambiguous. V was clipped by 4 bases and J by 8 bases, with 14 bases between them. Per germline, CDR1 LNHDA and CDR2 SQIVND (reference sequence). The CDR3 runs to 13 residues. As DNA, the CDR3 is TGTGCCAGTAGTAGGGCGCCTCAGATGGGCTACACCTTC. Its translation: CASSRAPQMGYTF.

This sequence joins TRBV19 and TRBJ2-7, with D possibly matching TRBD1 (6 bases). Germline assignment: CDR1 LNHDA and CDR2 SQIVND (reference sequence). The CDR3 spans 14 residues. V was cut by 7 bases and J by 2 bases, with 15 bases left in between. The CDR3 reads CASTSGTTAYEQYF. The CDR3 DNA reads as TGTGCCAGTACCTCCGGGACAACTGCCTACGAGCAGTACTTC.

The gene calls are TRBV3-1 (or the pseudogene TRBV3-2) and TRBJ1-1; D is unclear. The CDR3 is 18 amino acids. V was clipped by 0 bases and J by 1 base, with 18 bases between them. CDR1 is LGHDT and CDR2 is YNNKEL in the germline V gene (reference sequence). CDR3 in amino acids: CASSQDRLRANANTEAFF. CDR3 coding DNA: TGTGCCAGCAGCCAAGATAGACTTCGGGCGAATGCGAACACTGAAGCTTTCTTT.